These T cell receptor beta chains were read from a single sample in a study of T cell responses to AZD1222 COVID-19 vaccine. Produced via immunoSEQ multiplex PCR; TCRdb's table is partial and in-frame only. The profile shows about 85,000 clones, over 80% of them singletons. The starting material was peripheral blood, obtained on day 0 of AZD1222 vaccination. The origin of the receptors is an adult in good health. The CDR3 runs from the conserved cysteine through the conserved F or W. Each record gives: CDR3 DNA, CDR3 protein, J gene, V gene, D gene, clone size. A D gene is named only where the DNA matches it firmly. Clone sizes are given selectively: once, few, many, or a class where the clone is expanded.

CDR3 DNA: TGCGCCAGCAGCCAAGATCGAGGGACTGAAGCTTTCTTT; CDR3 protein: CASSQDRGTEAFF; J gene: TRBJ1-1; V gene: TRBV4-1; D gene: NA; clone size: NA
CDR3 DNA: TGTGCCTGGAGTGTACCCCGCTTAGGCCGGGAAGAGACCCAGTACTTC; CDR3 protein: CAWSVPRLGREETQYF; J gene: TRBJ2-5; V gene: TRBV30; D gene: NA; clone size: NA
CDR3 DNA: TGTGCCAGCAGCTTGGAACCGAACTCTAATTCACCCCTCCACTTT; CDR3 protein: CASSLEPNSNSPLHF; J gene: TRBJ1-6; V gene: TRBV5-5; D gene: NA; clone size: NA
CDR3 DNA: TGTGCCATCAGTGAGTTGGACAGGGGTTTTGGTGAAGCTTTCTTT; CDR3 protein: CAISELDRGFGEAFF; J gene: TRBJ1-1; V gene: TRBV10-3; D gene: TRBD1; clone size: NA
CDR3 DNA: TGTGCCAGCAGCTTGGCCCCGACGGCTAACACTGAAGCTTTCTTT; CDR3 protein: CASSLAPTANTEAFF; J gene: TRBJ1-1; V gene: TRBV5-6; D gene: NA; clone size: NA
CDR3 DNA: TGTGCCAGCACCGCTAGCGGGAGGGCCGCCGACGAGCAGTACTTC; CDR3 protein: CASTASGRAADEQYF; J gene: TRBJ2-7; V gene: TRBV28; D gene: TRBD2; clone size: once
CDR3 DNA: TGTGCCAGTAGTATGTTCGGGACTATGAATGAGCAGTTCTTC; CDR3 protein: CASSMFGTMNEQFF; J gene: TRBJ2-1; V gene: TRBV19; D gene: TRBD2; clone size: NA
CDR3 DNA: TGTGCCAGCAGTTCCCGGCGTGAGGGACAAAAGTGGGGTTATAGCAATCAGCCCCAGCATTTT; CDR3 protein: CASSSRREGQKWGYSNQPQHF; J gene: TRBJ1-5; V gene: TRBV28; D gene: NA; clone size: NA
CDR3 DNA: TGTGCCAGCAGCTGGAAGGTTAGGACAGCTAAGGGAAACACCATATATTTT; CDR3 protein: CASSWKVRTAKGNTIYF; J gene: TRBJ1-3; V gene: TRBV7-4; D gene: NA; clone size: NA
CDR3 DNA: TGTGCCAGCACCTTGGGACAGGGGGCGAATTCCGAGGGCTACACCTTC; CDR3 protein: CASTLGQGANSEGYTF; J gene: TRBJ1-2; V gene: TRBV11-2; D gene: TRBD1; clone size: NA
CDR3 DNA: TGTGCCAGCAGCCCGCGGAATCCGGGACAGGGGGCCGGGGAGCTGTTTTTT; CDR3 protein: CASSPRNPGQGAGELFF; J gene: TRBJ2-2; V gene: TRBV7-8; D gene: TRBD1; clone size: NA
CDR3 DNA: TGTGCCAGTAGGGATTATTATAGCAATCAGCCCCAGCATTTT; CDR3 protein: CASRDYYSNQPQHF; J gene: TRBJ1-5; V gene: TRBV19; D gene: NA; clone size: NA
CDR3 DNA: TGCAGTGCTAGGGCCTTTTCGGGCTACACCTTC; CDR3 protein: CSARAFSGYTF; J gene: TRBJ1-2; V gene: TRBV20-1; D gene: NA; clone size: NA
CDR3 DNA: TGTGCCAGCAGCCGAGGGGGGTACGGCGAGCAGTACTTC; CDR3 protein: CASSRGGYGEQYF; J gene: TRBJ2-7; V gene: TRBV7-9; D gene: NA; clone size: NA
CDR3 DNA: TGTGCCATCAGTGAGACCCCCATGTCAGCTAACTATGGCTACACCTTC; CDR3 protein: CAISETPMSANYGYTF; J gene: TRBJ1-2; V gene: TRBV10-3; D gene: NA; clone size: NA
CDR3 DNA: TGTGCCAGCAGTTTACCGGGAGGATACAATGAGCAGTTCTTC; CDR3 protein: CASSLPGGYNEQFF; J gene: TRBJ2-1; V gene: TRBV28; D gene: TRBD2; clone size: NA
CDR3 DNA: TGCGCCAGCATGCCGCGTCAGGGGGCGTCAGATACGCAGTATTTT; CDR3 protein: CASMPRQGASDTQYF; J gene: TRBJ2-3; V gene: TRBV10-2; D gene: TRBD1; clone size: NA
CDR3 DNA: TGCGCCAGCAGTCCGGGGAGAGGGTACAATGAGCAGTTCTTC; CDR3 protein: CASSPGRGYNEQFF; J gene: TRBJ2-1; V gene: TRBV10-2; D gene: NA; clone size: NA
CDR3 DNA: TGTGCCAGCACCCATCCCGGGAGCTCCTACGAGCAGTACTTC; CDR3 protein: CASTHPGSSYEQYF; J gene: TRBJ2-7; V gene: TRBV7-9; D gene: NA; clone size: NA
CDR3 DNA: TGTGCCAGTAGTGATCGACCAAACGAAGCTTTCTTT; CDR3 protein: CASSDRPNEAFF; J gene: TRBJ1-1; V gene: TRBV19; D gene: NA; clone size: NA
CDR3 DNA: TGTGCCAGCAGCTTACCGGTAGTAGGCTCCTACAATGAGCAGTTCTTC; CDR3 protein: CASSLPVVGSYNEQFF; J gene: TRBJ2-1; V gene: TRBV7-9; D gene: NA; clone size: NA
CDR3 DNA: TGTGCCAGCAGCGGACTCTACGAGCAGTACTTC; CDR3 protein: CASSGLYEQYF; J gene: TRBJ2-7; V gene: TRBV7-2; D gene: NA; clone size: NA
CDR3 DNA: TGTGCCAGCAGCCCGGACCGTAACTATGGCTACACCTTC; CDR3 protein: CASSPDRNYGYTF; J gene: TRBJ1-2; V gene: TRBV7-3; D gene: NA; clone size: few
CDR3 DNA: TGTGCCAGCAGCTCGTCGTCTTTTCCCCCGGGGAGAGGAGAGACCCAGTACTTC; CDR3 protein: CASSSSSFPPGRGETQYF; J gene: TRBJ2-5; V gene: TRBV21-1; D gene: NA; clone size: NA
CDR3 DNA: TGTGCCAGCAGCTTATGGGACAGGGCTAACTATGGCTACACCTTC; CDR3 protein: CASSLWDRANYGYTF; J gene: TRBJ1-2; V gene: TRBV7-6; D gene: TRBD1; clone size: NA
CDR3 DNA: TGTGCCAGCACCGCTAGCGGACCCTACGAGCAGTACTTC; CDR3 protein: CASTASGPYEQYF; J gene: TRBJ2-7; V gene: TRBV16; D gene: TRBD2; clone size: NA
CDR3 DNA: TGCGCCAGCAGCTTGGACCTAGCGGATTACGAGCAGTACTTC; CDR3 protein: CASSLDLADYEQYF; J gene: TRBJ2-7; V gene: TRBV5-1; D gene: TRBD2; clone size: NA